What follows are 4 T cell receptor beta chains derived from one specimen sequenced in a study of OX40 agonist ivuxolimab in advanced cancers. The method was immunoSEQ multiplex PCR; TCRdb's version includes in-frame clones alone and lacks a portion of them. This sample has 65,000 to 85,000 clones, with roughly 86% found just once. Sequenced material: CD4+ or CD8+ T cells sorted from blood, taken in a trial of the OX40 agonist ivuxolimab. The source of these receptors is an adult with an advanced solid tumor such as melanoma, head and neck, liver or kidney cancer.

The J gene is TRBJ2-3, the V gene TRBV5-1; D uncertain. Deletions cut 0 bases from V and 5 bases from J, with 1 base between. This CDR3 spans 11 amino acids. Germline CDR1 SGHRS, CDR2 YFSETQ. The CDR3 here is CASSLEDTQYF. CDR3 DNA: TGCGCCAGCAGCTTGGAAGATACGCAGTATTTT.

The chain combines TRBV5-5 with TRBJ2-3, with TRBD2 identical over 7 bases. The germline V gene encodes CDR1 SGHKS and CDR2 YYEKEE (reference sequence). The CDR3 extends over 14 amino acids. V shed 7 bases, J shed 2 bases, and the junction held 7 bases outside the gene matches. CDR3 residues: CASSGEGFTDTQYF. For the CDR3, the DNA is TGTGCCAGCTCGGGGGAGGGATTCACAGATACGCAGTATTTT.

This rearrangement joins TRBV28 to TRBJ2-1; 13 positions match TRBD2. Trimming at V came to 6 bases and at J to 9 bases, leaving 8 bases not matched to a gene. The CDR3 loop spans 15 amino acids. Germline V CDR1 and CDR2: MDHEN, SYDVKM. As DNA, the CDR3 is TGTGCCAGCAGCACTAGCGGGAGGGCCGTAGGTGAGCAGTTCTTC. This translates into CASSTSGRAVGEQFF.

This rearrangement joins TRBV5-1 to TRBJ2-7; 7 bases match TRBD1. The length of the CDR3 is 14 residues. Germline lookup yields CDR1 SGHRS and CDR2 YFSETQ. The ends lost 4 bases at V and 5 bases at J; junction bases unmatched: 9. The CDR3 region is CASSLWTGSNEQYF. CDR3 DNA sequence: TGCGCCAGCAGCCTCTGGACAGGTAGTAACGAGCAGTACTTC.